The rows below give T cell receptor beta chains drawn from one sample of a study of shared clonotypes between healthy human individuals. Sequencing used immunoSEQ multiplex PCR; TCRdb keeps in-frame clones, though not all of them. Of more than 2 million clones detected, nearly 97% appear once; the ten largest clones hold 0.13%. Sequencing used naive CD4+ T cells sorted from blood. The receptors derive from a man between 18 and 29 years old in good health. CDR3s include the opening cysteine and the closing phenylalanine or tryptophan. Each record gives: clone size, J gene, V gene, D gene, CDR3 protein, CDR3 DNA. A D gene is named only where the DNA matches it firmly. Size values are once, few and many counts, or a class for expanded clones, and some rows have none.

>.|TRBJ1-5|TRBV12-5|.
CASVDDTAYSNQPQHF
TGTGCTAGTGTCGATGACACCGCCTATAGCAATCAGCCCCAGCATTTT
>.|TRBJ1-2|TRBV4-1|.
CASSQESPGRGYTF
TGCGCCAGCAGCCAAGAAAGCCCTGGGAGGGGCTACACCTTC
>.|TRBJ2-7|TRBV28|TRBD2
CASSSPGGGTYEQYF
TGTGCCAGCAGTTCGCCCGGCGGGGGGACCTACGAGCAGTACTTC
>once|TRBJ2-7|TRBV6-5|.
CASSRDAYEQYF
TGTGCCAGCAGTAGAGACGCCTACGAGCAGTACTTC
>.|TRBJ2-3|TRBV9|.
CASSVRPAKDTQYF
TGTGCCAGCAGCGTTCGCCCTGCAAAGGATACGCAGTATTTT
>.|TRBJ2-7|TRBV10-3|TRBD2
CAISLGTSGFSYEQYF
TGTGCCATCAGCCTCGGGACTAGCGGATTCTCCTACGAGCAGTACTTC
>.|TRBJ2-2|TRBV5-4|TRBD1
CASNRQGSGELFF
TGTGCCAGCAACCGACAGGGCTCCGGGGAGCTGTTTTTT
>.|TRBJ1-5|TRBV28|.
CASSPTISISNQPQHF
TGTGCCAGCAGTCCGACAATTTCGATAAGCAATCAGCCCCAGCATTTT
>.|TRBJ1-2|TRBV28|TRBD1
CASSPTGLSSYGYTF
TGTGCCAGCAGCCCGACAGGGCTATCGTCCTATGGCTACACCTTC
>.|TRBJ1-2|TRBV30|.
CAWRGPRQVTIYGYTF
TGTGCCTGGAGGGGCCCTCGACAGGTAACTATCTATGGCTACACCTTC
>.|TRBJ2-7|TRBV5-4|.
CASSTKRGAYEQYF
TGTGCCAGCAGTACTAAACGCGGGGCCTACGAGCAGTACTTC
>.|TRBJ2-7|TRBV6-1|TRBD1
CASSGQGARYEQYF
TGTGCCAGCAGTGGACAGGGGGCTCGGTACGAGCAGTACTTC
>.|TRBJ2-1|TRBV5-4|TRBD2
CASSFISGRDEQFF
TGTGCCAGCAGCTTTATCAGCGGGAGAGATGAGCAGTTCTTC
>.|TRBJ2-7|TRBV7-2|TRBD1
CASSLRQGGNEQYF
TGTGCCAGCAGCCTTCGACAGGGGGGGAACGAGCAGTACTTC
>.|TRBJ2-5|TRBV18|.
CASSPQTQETQYF
TGTGCCAGCTCACCCCAAACACAAGAGACCCAGTACTTC
>.|TRBJ2-7|TRBV6-1|.
CASNRKQDANEQYF
TGTGCCAGCAACCGGAAACAGGACGCCAACGAGCAGTACTTC
>.|TRBJ2-7|TRBV5-6|TRBD1
CASSNQGAWQYF
TGTGCCAGCAGCAACCAGGGGGCTTGGCAGTACTTC
>.|TRBJ2-3|TRBV19|TRBD1
CASSSGQASTDTQYF
TGTGCCAGTAGTAGTGGACAGGCGTCCACAGATACGCAGTATTTT
>once|TRBJ2-1|TRBV30|TRBD2
CAWSVPGLALSYNEQFF
TGTGCCTGGAGTGTACCGGGACTAGCGCTATCCTACAATGAGCAGTTCTTC
>.|TRBJ1-1|TRBV29-1|TRBD1
CSVGGQSSAPNTEAFF
TGCAGCGTCGGGGGACAGTCCTCCGCCCCGAACACTGAAGCTTTCTTT
>.|TRBJ1-5|TRBV6-5|.
CASSRYSNQPQHF
TGTGCCAGCAGTCGCTATAGCAATCAGCCCCAGCATTTT
>.|TRBJ1-2|TRBV5-1|.
CASSRSLNYGYTF
TGCGCCAGCAGCCGCAGTCTTAACTATGGCTACACCTTC
>.|TRBJ2-3|TRBV5-4|TRBD2
CASSLGLAGADTQYF
TGTGCCAGCAGCCTAGGACTAGCGGGTGCAGATACGCAGTATTTT
>.|TRBJ2-1|TRBV15|.
CATSRESSGVNEQFF
TGTGCCACCAGCAGAGAGAGTTCAGGGGTCAATGAGCAGTTCTTC
>once|TRBJ2-7|TRBV28|TRBD1
CAIQGQGAWEQYF
TGTGCCATCCAGGGACAGGGGGCGTGGGAGCAGTACTTC
>.|TRBJ1-1|TRBV7-2|.
CASSLGLRGPLNTEAFF
TGTGCCAGCAGCTTAGGACTCAGGGGTCCCTTGAACACTGAAGCTTTCTTT
>.|TRBJ2-1|TRBV5-1|.
CASSTSIKGEYGEQFF
TGCGCCAGCAGCACCTCAATAAAGGGAGAATACGGTGAGCAGTTCTTC
>.|TRBJ1-1|TRBV27|TRBD1
CASSPPGRGRKAFF
TGTGCCAGCAGTCCCCCCGGCAGGGGGCGGAAGGCTTTCTTT
>.|TRBJ2-2|TRBV5-1|TRBD2
CASSLVAGDVTGELFF
TGCGCCAGCAGCTTGGTTGCGGGAGATGTCACCGGGGAGCTGTTTTTT
>.|TRBJ1-3|TRBV7-8|.
CASGPGTGNTIYF
TGTGCCAGCGGCCCTGGTACTGGAAACACCATATATTTT
>.|TRBJ2-2|TRBV30|.
CAWSVRVTGELFF
TGTGCCTGGAGTGTACGCGTTACCGGGGAGCTGTTTTTT
>.|TRBJ2-7|TRBV7-8|TRBD2
CASSQRLAGRYEQYF
TGTGCCAGCAGCCAAAGACTAGCGGGGAGGTACGAGCAGTACTTC
>.|TRBJ1-1|TRBV5-1|.
CASSLPEDRMNTEAFF
TGCGCCAGCAGCTTGCCAGAGGATAGGATGAACACTGAAGCTTTCTTT
>.|TRBJ2-1|TRBV7-9|.
CASSPLDEQFF
TGTGCCAGCAGCCCTTTGGATGAGCAGTTCTTC